One and the same sample provided the 16 T cell receptor beta chains below, sequenced in a study of shared clonotypes between healthy human individuals. The method was immunoSEQ multiplex PCR; TCRdb's version includes in-frame clones alone and lacks a portion of them. This table holds roughly 1,000,000 clones, around 78% found once. Material: memory CD4+ T cells from PBMCs. As for subset: CD45RA-negative fraction. The origin of the receptors is a man between 18 and 35 years old in good health. Some clones in this sample may be carry-over from other donors' samples.

The genes are TRBV15 and TRBJ1-4, with D hard to call. Trimming removed 0 bases at V and 0 bases at J, with 5 bases between. Germline loops: CDR1 LNHNV, CDR2 YYDKDF (reference sequence). The CDR3 spans 15 residues. CDR3 sequence reads: CATSRDQSTNEKLFF. For the CDR3, the DNA is TGTGCCACCAGCAGAGACCAGTCAACTAATGAAAAACTGTTTTTT.

The genes are TRBV28 and TRBJ2-7; D possibly corresponds to TRBD1 (7 bases). Germline loops: CDR1 MDHEN, CDR2 SYDVKM. The germline V and J ends were trimmed by 7 bases and 4 bases, with 14 bases remaining between them. CDR3 length: 13 residues. The CDR3 nucleotides are TGTGCCAGCATCGCGGGACAGAAATACGAGCAGTACTTC. Its protein is CASIAGQKYEQYF.

V usage is TRBV4-2 and J usage is TRBJ2-7, with D perhaps assigned TRBD1 or TRBD2 (6 bases each). Per germline, CDR1 LGHNA and CDR2 YNFKEQ. CDR3 size: 15 residues. Deletions cut 0 bases from V and 0 bases from J, with 9 bases between. The CDR3 region is CASSQEGGSSYEQYF. The DNA for the CDR3 is TGTGCCAGCAGCCAAGAAGGGGGGAGCTCCTACGAGCAGTACTTC.

The chain is built from TRBV27 and TRBJ1-2, with 9 bases identical to TRBD1. Germline V gives CDR1 MNHEY, CDR2 SMNVEV (reference sequence). The trim removed 5 bases at V and 4 bases at J, leaving 5 bases unmatched. This CDR3 has 14 amino acids. The CDR3 DNA follows: TGTGCCAGCAGTAAGGGACAGGGTCTCTATGGCTACACCTTC. Its translation is CASSKGQGLYGYTF.

This clone was counted a few times. The sample carries other DNA sequences with the same CDR3. This chain links TRBV20-1 with TRBJ2-5; D gene unclear. Germline CDR1 and CDR2: DFQATT and SNEGSKA (reference sequence). V lost 5 bases and J 1 base, leaving 2 bases between the germline ends. The CDR3 length is 10 residues. In nucleotides, the CDR3 is TGCAGTGCTGGCCAAGAGACCCAGTACTTC. This translates into CSAGQETQYF.

The genes are TRBV5-1 and TRBJ2-7; unclear D gene. Trimming left V 0 bases short and J 6 bases short, with 13 bases between. The CDR3 runs to 14 residues. Germline CDR1 is SGHRS and CDR2 is YFSETQ. CDR3 DNA: TGCGCCAGCAGCTTGGCGGGCGCCGGCGGCGAGCAGTACTTC. It codes for CASSLAGAGGEQYF.

V is TRBV7-9 and J is TRBJ1-1, with a possible D match to TRBD1 (5 bases). Germline V gives CDR1 SEHNR, CDR2 FQNEAQ (reference sequence). This CDR3 comprises 12 residues. V was pared by 1 base and J by 11 bases, with 11 bases between. CDR3 protein: CASSLDQGPAFF. The CDR3 DNA follows: TGTGCCAGCAGCTTAGATCAGGGCCCGGCTTTCTTT.

In regard to this clone: This may arise from a read error, as a much more abundant clone is one base away. The sample contains more than one DNA sequence encoding this CDR3. The rearrangement links TRBV28 to TRBJ1-2; D perhaps matches TRBD1 (6 bases). The germline V gene has CDR1 MDHEN and CDR2 SYDVKM. The CDR3 has 12 residues. V gave up 6 bases and J gave up 5 bases, with 10 bases separating them. CDR3 bases: TGTGCCAGCAGCCAACAGGGTTATGGCTACACCTTC. Its protein is CASSQQGYGYTF.

V gene TRBV28 combines with J gene TRBJ2-7, with 7 bases that match TRBD2. CDR1 and CDR2 (germline): MDHEN, SYDVKM. This CDR3 is built from 15 residues. Trimming removed 3 bases from V and 4 bases from J; junction bases left unmatched: 9. CDR3 sequence reads: CASSLMGGLRYEQYF. CDR3 sequence (DNA): TGTGCCAGCAGTTTGATGGGAGGGCTAAGGTACGAGCAGTACTTC.

V is TRBV19 and J is TRBJ2-1; D might be TRBD2 (6 bases). Germline CDR1 and CDR2: LNHDA and SQIVND (reference sequence). V lost 6 bases, J lost 6 bases, and 15 bases lay in between. The CDR3 is 14 amino acids. CDR3 loop: CASRPGVRGNEQFF. CDR3 in DNA: TGTGCCAGTAGACCGGGGGTAAGGGGCAATGAGCAGTTCTTC.

Written as DNA, the CDR3 is TGTGCCAGCAGTGAATCGGGCAGCGTTGGAAAACTGTTTTTT. This gives the protein CASSESGSVGKLFF. This sequence joins TRBV25-1 and TRBJ1-4, with D unclear. Trimming removed 1 base from V and 10 bases from J, with 13 bases in between. The CDR3 runs to 14 residues. From germline, CDR1 is MGHDK and CDR2 SYGVNS.

V gene TRBV4-3 combines with J gene TRBJ2-2; D not resolved. V gave up 3 bases and J gave up 7 bases, with 9 bases separating them. The CDR3 is 13 residues long. Per germline, CDR1 LGHNA and CDR2 YSLEER. In DNA, the CDR3 is TGCGCCAGCAGCCAGACCCCCCTCGGGGAGCTGTTTTTT. It codes for CASSQTPLGELFF.

The rearrangement links TRBV19 to TRBJ1-5; a weak D match, TRBD1 (6 bases). With 5 bases removed from V and 7 bases from J, the gap between germline ends came to 12 bases. There are 13 residues in the CDR3. The V gene's germline CDR1 is LNHDA and CDR2 SQIVND (reference sequence). DNA of the CDR3: TGTGCCAGTAGTCCTGGACAGTTCCAGCCCCAGCATTTT. This codes for CASSPGQFQPQHF.

This sequence joins TRBV5-1 and TRBJ2-5; 10 bases align to TRBD1. The CDR3 is made up of 15 amino acids. The germline gives CDR1 SGHRS, CDR2 YFSETQ. V lost 4 bases to trimming and J lost 5 bases; unmatched junction nucleotides: 8. The CDR3 nucleotides are TGCGCCAGCAGCGGGCAGACAGGGGGCTTTGAGACCCAGTACTTC. It translates to CASSGQTGGFETQYF.

The chain is built from TRBV5-6 and TRBJ2-5, with 8 bases fitting TRBD2. The CDR3 is made up of 14 amino acids. In germline, CDR1 is SGHDT, CDR2 YYEEEE. Losses at the gene ends were 3 bases for V and 5 bases for J; bases not matched to a gene: 6. The DNA of the CDR3 is TGTGCCAGCAGCTCCGGGACTAGGGTGGAGACCCAGTACTTC. This sequence encodes CASSSGTRVETQYF.

The chain carries TRBV9 and TRBJ2-3, with D maybe TRBD2 (6 bases). The germline gives CDR1 SGDLS, CDR2 YYNGEE. V lost 2 bases, J lost 2 bases, and 15 bases lay in between. The CDR3 is 16 amino acids. The CDR3 nucleotides read TGTGCCAGCAGCGTGGCCCCCCTAGCGACCACAGATACGCAGTATTTT. Translating it yields CASSVAPLATTDTQYF.